These T cell receptor beta chains were read from a single sample in a study of regulatory T cells in long-lasting Graves disease. TCRdb independently ran MiXCR on the multiplex PCR reads; one entry per CDR3 protein. The table records roughly 400,000 distinct CDR3 sequences, less than 20% of them present only once. This same sample was also part of a study on T cells in Graves' hyperthyroidism and ophthalmopathy.

Sequenced material: peripheral blood mononuclear cells (PBMCs), taken at new diagnosis, from a patient treated with antithyroid drugs. Source of these receptors: a woman aged 18-30 years with Graves disease. Both conserved end residues are part of each CDR3. Fields, in order: clone size, V gene, D gene, J gene, CDR3 DNA, CDR3 protein. D genes are given only for firm matches. Not all rows give a size; the values are once, few, many and, for expanded clones, a class.

many	TRBV18	TRBD1	TRBJ1-2	TGTGCCAGCTCACCACGGGACAGGGAGGATGGCTACACCTTC	CASSPRDREDGYTF
many	TRBV7-2	TRBD2	TRBJ2-1	TGTGCCATGGGGCGCGGGAGCTACAATGAGCAGTTCTTC	CAMGRGSYNEQFF
many	TRBV28	-	TRBJ1-2	TGTGCCAGCAGTATCAGACAGGTTATCTATGGCTACACCTTC	CASSIRQVIYGYTF
many	TRBV28	-	TRBJ2-6	TGTGCCAGCAGTTCTCCTGCTGGGGCCAACGTCCTGACTTTC	CASSSPAGANVLTF
many	TRBV18	-	TRBJ2-3	TGTGCCAGCTCTCCCTCGGGGGATAGGACGCAGTATTTT	CASSPSGDRTQYF
few	TRBV20-1	-	TRBJ1-5	TGCAGTGCTATCGCCCGGGACGGCTTTCAGCCCCAGCATTTT	CSAIARDGFQPQHF
many	TRBV7-9	-	TRBJ2-1	TGTGCCAGCAGCGTACAGGGTCCCAATGAGCAGTTCTTC	CASSVQGPNEQFF
once	TRBV5-8	TRBD2	TRBJ2-2	TGTGCCAGCAGCTTGGGGGCACTAGCGGGTTCCACCGGGGAGCTGTTTTTT	CASSLGALAGSTGELFF
many	TRBV2	TRBD2	TRBJ2-1	TGTGCCAGCGTCTCCGGGACTAGCGGGGCCCCCAATGAGCAGTTCTTC	CASVSGTSGAPNEQFF
few	TRBV10-3	-	TRBJ2-7	TGTGCCATCAGTGAGTCGGGAAAGTGGGGGTCCTCCTACGAGCAGTACTTC	CAISESGKWGSSYEQYF
-	TRBV12-3/TRBV12-4	-	TRBJ2-7	TGTGCCAGCAGTTTTAAAGATCAATACGAGCAGTACTTC	CASSFKDQYEQYF
many	TRBV7-2	-	TRBJ2-5	TGTGCCAGCAGCTCCGGGCCGGTGAGAGAGACCCAGTACTTC	CASSSGPVRETQYF